The 32 T cell receptor beta chains listed next were all sequenced from one sample in a study of glioma-infiltrating T cells. TCR alpha and beta CDR3 regions were amplified from RNA using iRepertoire nested multiplex PCR. TCRdb re-derived calls from the multiplex PCR reads in MiXCR, one entry per CDR3 protein. The sample holds some 190,000 distinct CDR3 sequences, more than 25% seen once. Sequencing was carried out using glioma tissue, nonneoplastic brain tissue, or PBMCs (not recorded which). The origin of the receptors is a human donor with low-grade glioma or glioblastoma, undergoing nonglioma brain surgery, or in good health (not recorded which).

This clonotype was found once. The J gene is TRBJ2-7, the V gene TRBV6-5, with TRBD2 matching 13 bases. CDR1 is MNHEY, CDR2 SVGAGI, per germline. V trimming: 0 bases; J trimming: 6 bases; junction bases outside the gene matches: 8. There are 17 residues in the CDR3. The chain's CDR3 is CASSYSGLAGALSEQYF. The CDR3, as DNA: TGTGCCAGCAGTTACTCCGGACTAGCGGGAGCCCTTTCCGAGCAGTACTTC.

In the case of this clonotype: A read error may be the cause here, since a much bigger clone is one base away. V and J are TRBV12-3 or TRBV12-4 and TRBJ2-1, with 13 bases aligning to TRBD2. The CDR3 consists of 16 residues. V lost 4 bases and J lost 11; bases outside the gene matches: 11. CDR3 sequence reads: CASSSPGTSGNDKQFF. The CDR3 DNA sequence: TGTGCCAGCAGTTCTCCCGGGACTAGCGGGAACGATAAGCAGTTCTTC.

The table lists this clonotype with a few counts. The chain joins TRBV12-3 or TRBV12-4 to TRBJ1-4, with D possibly matching TRBD1 (5 bases). The CDR3 runs to 15 residues. The V gene lost 1 base and the J gene lost 7 bases, with 13 bases spanning the gap. As DNA, the CDR3 is TGTGCCAGCAGTTTAGTGTCAGGGTGGCGTGAAAAACTGTTTTTT. It translates to CASSLVSGWREKLFF.

This clonotype was detected ten times or more. This chain uses TRBV20-1 with TRBJ2-3, with D possibly being TRBD2 (6 bases). Trimming cost V 2 bases and J 2 bases, with 17 bases left between them. The CDR3 extends over 16 amino acids. Germline CDR1 reads DFQATT; CDR2 reads SNEGSKA (reference sequence). The CDR3, as DNA: TGCAGTGCTAGACCCGACCCAGGACTAAACACAGATACGCAGTATTTT. Amino acid sequence: CSARPDPGLNTDTQYF.

This clonotype was observed a single time. This chain links TRBV19 with TRBJ2-7, with no clear D. Germline CDR1 and CDR2: LNHDA and SQIVND (reference sequence). The CDR3 has 12 residues. V lost 7 bases and J lost 5, with 12 bases in between. Here the CDR3 reads CASNCGGDEQYF. CDR3 DNA sequence: TGTGCCAGTAATTGTGGCGGCGACGAGCAGTACTTC.

At least ten counts were recorded for this clonotype. The gene calls are TRBV28 and TRBJ1-2; a possible D gene is TRBD1 (5 bases). Trimming removed 2 bases at V and 5 bases at J, with 6 bases between. Germline V gene sequence: CDR1 MDHEN, CDR2 SYDVKM. The CDR3 sequence is 12 residues long. CDR3 loop: CASSLQGYGYTF. CDR3 nucleotide sequence: TGTGCCAGCAGTTTACAGGGATATGGCTACACCTTC.

The sample holds many counts of this clonotype. The chain couples TRBV7-2 to TRBJ1-5; D ambiguous. The CDR3 has 15 residues. Trimming took 1 base from V and 3 from J, leaving 10 bases between them. Looked up from germline, CDR1 is SGHTA and CDR2 is FQGNSA. The CDR3: CASSLERGSNQPQHF. CDR3 coding DNA: TGTGCCAGCAGCTTAGAGCGGGGTTCCAATCAGCCCCAGCATTTT.

This clonotype has more than one count but fewer than ten. V usage is TRBV3-1 and J usage is TRBJ2-4; the D call may be TRBD1 or TRBD2 (5 bases each). The CDR3 covers 18 residues. Germline V gene sequence: CDR1 LGHDT, CDR2 YNNKEL (reference sequence). The V gene lost 0 bases and the J gene lost 5 bases, with 20 bases spanning the gap. In DNA, the CDR3 is TGTGCCAGCAGCCAAGATGGTATGGGACCCATAGGGGAAAACATTCAGTACTTC. This gives the protein CASSQDGMGPIGENIQYF.

This clonotype was seen only a few times. As DNA, the CDR3 is TGCGCCAGCAGCTTGGAATCGCGGCCTCACACAGATACGCAGTATTTT. The encoded protein is CASSLESRPHTDTQYF. The chain links TRBV5-1 to TRBJ2-3; D is undetermined. This CDR3 is built from 16 residues. V lost 0 bases, J lost 2 bases, and 13 bases lay in between. Germline V gene sequence: CDR1 SGHRS, CDR2 YFSETQ.

This clonotype was seen more than once but under ten times. The chain combines TRBV4-2 with TRBJ2-7; D ambiguous. This CDR3 contains 18 residues. CDR1 is LGHNA, CDR2 YNFKEQ, per germline. V was trimmed by 0 bases and J by 2 bases, leaving 20 bases between them. The CDR3 loop is CASSQELADGYLTYEQYF. The CDR3 region has the DNA TGTGCCAGCAGCCAAGAATTAGCTGACGGGTACCTAACCTACGAGCAGTACTTC.

The chain combines TRBV7-9 with TRBJ1-5; TRBD1 matches 8 bases. CDR3 length equals 16 residues. V gave up 5 bases and J gave up 9 bases; unmatched junction bases: 15. Germline-derived CDR1 and CDR2 are SEHNR and FQNEAQ (reference sequence). CDR3 in DNA: TGTGCCAGCAGCCAAGAAGGGGCAGGGGGCAGTCCGCCCCAGCATTTT. Translated, it gives CASSQEGAGGSPPQHF. The variable domain in full, completed from reference TRBV7-9 and TRBJ1-5, reads DTGVSQNPRHKITKRGQNVTFRCDPISEHNRLYWYRQTLGQGPEFLTYFQNEAQLEKSRLLSDRFSAERPKGSFSTLEIQRTEQGDSAMYLCASSQEGAGGSPPQHFGDGTRLSIL.

This clonotype was observed a handful of times. Since a much larger clone is just one base distant, this may be a read error. The chain couples TRBV27 to TRBJ2-7; tentative D call: TRBD1 (5 bases). From germline, CDR1 is MNHEY and CDR2 SMNVEV (reference sequence). There are 14 residues in the CDR3. The CDR3 DNA reads as TGTGCCAGCAGTTGGACAAACAATTACGTCGAGCGGTACTTC. It codes for CASSWTNNYVERYF.

This clonotype was observed at least ten times. This chain links TRBV6-1 with TRBJ1-1, with 9 bases identical to TRBD1. Trimming cost V 4 bases and J 5 bases; bases outside gene matches: 8. Germline V gene sequence: CDR1 MNHNS, CDR2 SASEGT. The CDR3 length is 15 residues. The CDR3 sequence: CASSALDRGRTEAFF. The CDR3 DNA reads TGTGCCAGCAGTGCCTTGGACAGGGGAAGGACTGAAGCTTTCTTT.

This clonotype has a count of ten or more. The chain joins TRBV3-1 to TRBJ2-1; no clear D gene. The germline CDR1 and CDR2 sequences are LGHDT and YNNKEL (reference sequence). V lost 2 bases, J lost 8 bases, and 19 bases lay in between. This CDR3 region has 16 residues. DNA of the CDR3: TGTGCCAGCAGCCAAAGGTTTCAAGGTCTCGCCGATGAGCAGTTCTTC. Its translation: CASSQRFQGLADEQFF.

This chain joins TRBV20-1 and TRBJ2-1; TRBD1 is a possible D gene (5 bases). The CDR3 sequence is 13 residues long. Germline CDR1 DFQATT, CDR2 SNEGSKA (reference sequence). Trimming took 4 bases from V and 8 from J, leaving 15 bases between them. CDR3 in amino acids: CSAKVIGAYEQFF. In nucleotides, the CDR3 is TGCAGTGCTAAGGTGATTGGGGCCTATGAGCAGTTCTTC.

This clonotype was counted at least ten times. V and J are TRBV16 and TRBJ2-1; D possibly corresponds to TRBD1 (5 bases). Germline lookup yields CDR1 KGHSY and CDR2 FQNENV. Trimming pared 2 bases from V and 4 bases from J, leaving 9 bases between. CDR3 length equals 14 residues. The CDR3 is CASSQRGGYNEQFF. The CDR3 bases are TGTGCCAGCAGCCAAAGGGGCGGATACAATGAGCAGTTCTTC.

In the case of this clonotype: The CDR3 end shows no conserved phenylalanine or tryptophan, and so a read error is likely. The rearrangement joins TRBV28 to TRBJ1-2, with D uncertain. V shed 9 bases and J shed 5 bases, with 16 bases lying between them. This CDR3 contains 13 residues. Germline CDR1 and CDR2: MDHEN and SYDVKM. CDR3 DNA sequence: TGTGCCAGAAGTCTCTCATGGCAGTATGGCTACACCATC. As protein: CARSLSWQYGYTI.

V usage is TRBV5-1 and J usage is TRBJ1-2; D uncertain. The CDR3 extends over 11 amino acids. V gave up 5 bases and J gave up 5 bases, with 7 bases separating them. CDR1 SGHRS and CDR2 YFSETQ come from the germline V gene. CDR3 sequence reads: CASRASYGYTF. The CDR3 DNA follows: TGCGCCAGCAGGGCCTCTTATGGCTACACCTTC.

This clonotype showed up many times. The V gene is TRBV4-1, the J gene TRBJ2-1; D not resolved. The CDR3 runs to 15 residues. The V end lost 0 bases, the J end lost 3 bases, and 9 bases lay between the germline ends. The V gene's germline CDR1 is MGHRA and CDR2 YSYEKL. Here the CDR3 reads CASSQDVQYYNEQFF. In DNA, the CDR3 is TGCGCCAGCAGCCAAGATGTCCAGTACTACAATGAGCAGTTCTTC.

This clonotype was seen repeatedly, ten times or more. The rearrangement links TRBV4-3 to TRBJ2-7, with D tentatively TRBD2 (5 bases). Trimming left V 0 bases short and J 7 bases short, with 16 bases between. Germline loops: CDR1 LGHNA, CDR2 YSLEER. The CDR3 has 15 amino acids. CDR3 sequence (DNA): TGCGCCAGCAGCCAAGATCGAGCGGTTGGCTGGGAGCAGTACTTC. Translated: CASSQDRAVGWEQYF.

In this sample, this clonotype turned up many times. V gene TRBV7-2 combines with J gene TRBJ1-5, with TRBD1 matching 8 bases. Trimming removed 3 bases from V and 2 bases from J; junction bases left unmatched: 6. The V gene's germline CDR1 is SGHTA and CDR2 FQGNSA. The CDR3 has 16 residues. CDR3 nucleotide sequence: TGTGCCAGCAGCTTCCAGGGGGCCCCGGGCAATCAGCCCCAGCATTTT. Translated: CASSFQGAPGNQPQHF.

This clonotype came up many times. The chain links TRBV6-4 to TRBJ2-1; possible D gene TRBD1, 6 bases. Germline CDR1 reads MRHNA; CDR2 reads SNTAGT. This CDR3 comprises 14 residues. V was pared by 3 bases and J by 8 bases, with 14 bases between. CDR3 amino acids: CASSEPRTADEQFF. In DNA, the CDR3 is TGTGCCAGCAGTGAACCACGGACAGCTGATGAGCAGTTCTTC.

This sequence joins TRBV9 and TRBJ2-1; D is unclear. Trimming removed 4 bases at V and 0 bases at J, with 14 bases between. The germline V gene has CDR1 SGDLS and CDR2 YYNGEE. This CDR3 comprises 16 residues. The CDR3 DNA sequence: TGTGCCAGCAGCCCTCTAATTTCTGGCTCCTACAATGAGCAGTTCTTC. Protein: CASSPLISGSYNEQFF.

About this clonotype: A junction boundary mismatches the germline segment, possibly from a read error. CDR3 residues: CTSRHTGTDHDSTEAFF. DNA of the CDR3: TGTACCAGCAGACACACAGGGACAGACCATGATAGCACTGAAGCTTTCTTT. The V and J genes are TRBV12-3 or TRBV12-4 and TRBJ1-1; TRBD1 matches at 7 bases. This CDR3 comprises 17 residues.

This clonotype was detected ten times or more. J is TRBJ2-3 and V is TRBV4-2; D is unclear. The germline CDR1 and CDR2 sequences are LGHNA and YNFKEQ. Trimming removed 0 bases from V and 6 bases from J, with 7 bases in between. The CDR3 loop spans 13 amino acids. In nucleotides, the CDR3 is TGTGCCAGCAGCCAAGATACCGGGGATACGCAGTATTTT. Protein sequence: CASSQDTGDTQYF.

A note on this clonotype: Relative to the germline gene, one junction end is altered; a read error may explain this. The chain combines TRBV6-1 with TRBJ2-5; TRBD2 is a possible D gene (6 bases). The V gene's germline CDR1 is MNHNS and CDR2 SASEGT. The CDR3 has 15 amino acids. The DNA of the CDR3 is TGTGCCAGCAGACACTCCGGGCAGGGCGGGGAGAACCAGTACTTC. The encoded protein is CASRHSGQGGENQYF.

There are many counts of this clonotype. For the CDR3, the DNA is TGCAGTGCTAGACGGGGGGTGATCGGCTCCAATCAGCCCCAGCATTTT. Residues: CSARRGVIGSNQPQHF. This chain connects TRBV20-1 to TRBJ1-5, with a possible D match to TRBD1 (5 bases). The germline CDR1 and CDR2 sequences are DFQATT and SNEGSKA (reference sequence). V gave up 2 bases and J gave up 3 bases, with 17 bases separating them. CDR3 length: 16 residues.

V and J are TRBV10-3 and TRBJ1-2; TRBD1 agrees at 7 bases. There are 15 residues in the CDR3. The germline CDR1 and CDR2 sequences are ENHRY and SYGVKD. Trimming cost V 3 bases and J 6 bases; bases outside gene matches: 10. The CDR3 sequence: CAISEIHRGGNGYTF. CDR3 sequence (DNA): TGTGCCATCAGTGAAATTCACAGGGGAGGGAATGGCTACACCTTC.

At least ten counts were recorded for this clonotype. The CDR3 loop reads CASSQDRGSGNTIYF. In DNA, the CDR3 is TGCGCCAGCAGCCAGGACAGGGGCTCTGGAAACACCATATATTTT. This sequence joins TRBV5-1 and TRBJ1-3; TRBD1 matches 9 bases. The V and J ends lost 4 bases and 0 bases, in that order; junction bases with no gene match: 2. The germline V gene encodes CDR1 SGHRS and CDR2 YFSETQ. This CDR3 spans 15 amino acids.

Note on this clonotype: It may be a read error: a sequence one base away is much more abundant. The chain uses TRBV29-1 and TRBJ2-1, with 8 bases aligning to TRBD2. The CDR3 spans 14 residues. From germline, CDR1 is SQVTM and CDR2 ANQGSEA. CDR3 in amino acids: CSGKAGLVYNEKFF. The CDR3 nucleotides are TGCAGCGGGAAAGCGGGACTAGTGTACAATGAGAAGTTCTTC.

V gene TRBV3-1 combines with J gene TRBJ2-5; D may be TRBD1 (6 bases). CDR1 LGHDT and CDR2 YNNKEL come from the germline V gene (reference sequence). This CDR3 spans 16 amino acids. V lost 2 bases, J lost 1 base, and 14 bases lay in between. The CDR3, as DNA: TGTGCCAGCAGCCAAATGTCGGGGACACCCCAAGAGACCCAGTACTTC. Its protein product is CASSQMSGTPQETQYF.

This clonotype was detected ten times or more. V gene TRBV6-1 combines with J gene TRBJ1-5; tentative D call: TRBD1 (6 bases). The V end lost 5 bases, the J end lost 2 bases, and 19 bases lay between the germline ends. The germline V gene encodes CDR1 MNHNS and CDR2 SASEGT. The CDR3 loop spans 17 amino acids. DNA of the CDR3: TGTGCCAGCAGTTTCAGGGGATCGAAGATGGGCAATCAGCCCCAGCATTTT. Translated, it gives CASSFRGSKMGNQPQHF.